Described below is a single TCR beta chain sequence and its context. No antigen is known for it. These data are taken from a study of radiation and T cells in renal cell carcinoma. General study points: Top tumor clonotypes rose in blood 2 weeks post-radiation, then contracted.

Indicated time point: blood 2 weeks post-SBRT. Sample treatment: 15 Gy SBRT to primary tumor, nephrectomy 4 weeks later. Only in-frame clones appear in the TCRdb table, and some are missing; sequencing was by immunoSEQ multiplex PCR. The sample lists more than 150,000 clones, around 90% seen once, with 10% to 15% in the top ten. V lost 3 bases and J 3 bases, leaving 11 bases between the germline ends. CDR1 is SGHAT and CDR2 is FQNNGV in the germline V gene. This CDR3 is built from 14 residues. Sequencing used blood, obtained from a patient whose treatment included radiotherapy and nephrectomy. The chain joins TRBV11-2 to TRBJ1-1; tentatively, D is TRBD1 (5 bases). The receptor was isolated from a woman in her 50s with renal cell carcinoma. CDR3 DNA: TGTGCCAGCAGCTTGACAGTAGCGGACACTGAAGCTTTCTTT. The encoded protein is CASSLTVADTEAFF. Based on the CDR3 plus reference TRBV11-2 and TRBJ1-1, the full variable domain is EAGVAQSPRYKIIEKRQSVAFWCNPISGHATLYWYQQILGQGPKLLIQFQNNGVVDDSQLPKDRFSAERLKGVDSTLKIQPAKLEDSAVYLCASSLTVADTEAFFGQGTRLTVV.